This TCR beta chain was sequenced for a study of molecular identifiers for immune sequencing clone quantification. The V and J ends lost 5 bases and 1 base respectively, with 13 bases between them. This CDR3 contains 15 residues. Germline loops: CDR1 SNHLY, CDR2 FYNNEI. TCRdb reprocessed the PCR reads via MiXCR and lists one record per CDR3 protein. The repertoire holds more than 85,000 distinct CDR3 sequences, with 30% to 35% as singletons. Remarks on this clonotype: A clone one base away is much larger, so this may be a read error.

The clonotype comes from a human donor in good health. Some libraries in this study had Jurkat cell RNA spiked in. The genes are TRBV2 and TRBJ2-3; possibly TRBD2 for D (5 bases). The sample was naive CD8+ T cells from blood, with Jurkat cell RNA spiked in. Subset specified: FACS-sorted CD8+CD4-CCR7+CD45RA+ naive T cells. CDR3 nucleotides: TGTGCCAGCAGTTCCAGGACTTTCCGCACAGATACGCAGTATTTT. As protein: CASSSRTFRTDTQYF.